This is a list of T cell receptor beta chains from one sample in a study of cytomegalovirus exposure and HLA in healthy donors. Profiled with immunoSEQ multiplex PCR; TCRdb holds only in-frame clones, not every one. The profile shows approximately 110,000 clones, around 86% of them singletons. Sequences were obtained from PBMCs. The receptor source for this set is a woman aged 25 to 39 in good health and CMV-seronegative. The conserved cysteine and the conserved F or W are not part of the CDR3 here. Clone sizes are given selectively: once, few, many, or a class where the clone is expanded.

TRBJ1-2,-,TRBV6-6,ASSFGGALGYGYT
TRBJ1-2,-,TRBV18,ASSSGQRNYGYT
TRBJ1-1,-,TRBV5-8,AGSLIRNTEAF
TRBJ2-7,-,TRBV7-2,ASSFRTGEHYEQY
TRBJ1-1,few,TRBV5-4,ASIQGAGTEAF
TRBJ2-7,-,TRBV7-3,ASSSMEGPYEQY
TRBJ1-2,-,TRBV15,ATSRATGLGYGYT
TRBJ1-1,-,TRBV6-8,ASSFVIPPRDRAEAF
TRBJ2-5,-,TRBV7-2,ASSPTEGGRTQY
TRBJ1-1,-,TRBV7-8,ASSPRTGGEGTEAF
TRBJ2-7,-,TRBV9,ASSATVMGGEQY
TRBJ1-1,-,TRBV5-6,ASSLEGSGAF
TRBJ1-2,few,TRBV2,ASSERQGVPSYGYT
TRBJ2-5,once,TRBV21-1,ASSKVSAAAVLETQY
TRBJ2-5,-,TRBV7-7,ASSLEAGGTQY
TRBJ2-3,-,TRBV18,ASSRTPDTQY
TRBJ2-7,-,TRBV6-5,ASTRGPEQY
TRBJ1-2,-,TRBV7-9,ASSFGRGDLGYT
TRBJ2-2,-,TRBV5-6,ASSFETAGYTGELF
TRBJ1-5,-,TRBV30,AWSEGTPSNQPQH
TRBJ2-3,-,TRBV29-1,SVDSGADTQY
TRBJ2-6,-,TRBV7-3,ASSPAGAGANVLT
TRBJ2-1,-,TRBV7-8,ASSLGRAGGPNEQF
TRBJ1-2,-,TRBV19,ASKILRQDGYT
TRBJ2-7,-,TRBV29-1,SCGAGGPYEQY
TRBJ2-7,-,TRBV4-1,ASSQGTSGNYEQY
TRBJ1-2,-,TRBV19,ASNRGFSGYT
TRBJ2-2,few,TRBV7-9,ASSLGDRNTGELF
TRBJ2-2,-,TRBV6-1,ASIWETNTGELF
TRBJ1-5,-,TRBV29-1,SVHLGGNQPQH
TRBJ1-4,-,TRBV5-1,ASSIGDRGEKLF
TRBJ2-7,-,TRBV7-9,SSSLPSYEQY
TRBJ2-2,few,TRBV7-2,ASSLSSRQGPTGELF
TRBJ1-5,-,TRBV5-8,ASSLIRGSDQPQH
TRBJ1-1,once,TRBV11-3,ASSSNLNTEAF
TRBJ1-3,-,TRBV19,ASSTQGTGNTIY
TRBJ2-1,-,TRBV5-4,ASSPGLAGGDNEQF
TRBJ1-2,few,TRBV2,ASSDAQQGYGYT
TRBJ2-7,-,TRBV5-1,ASSLDPSGMDSYEQY
TRBJ2-1,-,TRBV7-9,ASSLDGFGRANNEQF
TRBJ2-2,-,TRBV4-3,ASSQDSGRRTGELF
TRBJ2-3,-,TRBV6-1,ASVSSGTPTQY
TRBJ2-3,-,TRBV7-2,ASSFHRLASFTDTQY
TRBJ1-5,-,TRBV11-2,ASSLAGGSVQPQH
TRBJ2-3,-,TRBV7-9,ASSETRLLRTDTQY
TRBJ2-7,-,TRBV29-1,SVVPGSGEQY
-,-,TRBV5-1,ASSAGTSGSPGANVLT
TRBJ1-1,-,TRBV7-2,ASSKTGNTKAF
TRBJ1-2,-,TRBV4-1,ASSQVGVRDYGYT
TRBJ2-3,-,TRBV9,ASSATPGRPSTDTQY
TRBJ2-1,once,TRBV6-1,ASSAFSYNEQF
TRBJ2-7,-,TRBV6-5,ASSYSSGKINYEQY
TRBJ2-1,-,TRBV29-1,SVGKAGPANEQF
TRBJ2-5,once,TRBV5-1,ASSLLSNRIQETQY
TRBJ2-2,-,TRBV7-9,ASRTGAANTGELF
TRBJ1-5,-,TRBV21-1,ASDLGQVANQPQH
TRBJ2-7,-,TRBV28,ASSLPSAGYEQY
TRBJ2-7,-,TRBV18,ASSPADQGYEQY
TRBJ2-3,-,TRBV18,ASSPGTSTDTQY